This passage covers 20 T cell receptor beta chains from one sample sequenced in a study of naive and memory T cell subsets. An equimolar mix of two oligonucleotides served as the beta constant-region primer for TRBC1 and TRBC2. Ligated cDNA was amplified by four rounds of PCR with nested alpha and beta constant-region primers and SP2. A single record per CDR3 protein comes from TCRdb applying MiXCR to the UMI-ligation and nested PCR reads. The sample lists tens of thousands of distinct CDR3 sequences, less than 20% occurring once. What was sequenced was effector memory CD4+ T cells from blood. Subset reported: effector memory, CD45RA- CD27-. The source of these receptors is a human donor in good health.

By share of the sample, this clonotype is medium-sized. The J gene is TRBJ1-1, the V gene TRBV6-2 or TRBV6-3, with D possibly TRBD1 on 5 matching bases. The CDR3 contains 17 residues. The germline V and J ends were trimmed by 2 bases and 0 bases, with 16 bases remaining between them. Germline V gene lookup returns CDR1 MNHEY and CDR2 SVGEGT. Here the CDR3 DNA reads TGTGCCAGCAGTTACCCGTCAGGTGGGGGGATGAACACTGAAGCTTTCTTT. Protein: CASSYPSGGGMNTEAFF.

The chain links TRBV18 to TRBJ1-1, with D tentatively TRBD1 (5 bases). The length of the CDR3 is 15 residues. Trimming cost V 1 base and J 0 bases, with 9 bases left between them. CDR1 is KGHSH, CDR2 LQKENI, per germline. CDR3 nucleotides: TGTGCCAGCTCACCACTAAAGGGGTTGAACACTGAAGCTTTCTTT. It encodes CASSPLKGLNTEAFF. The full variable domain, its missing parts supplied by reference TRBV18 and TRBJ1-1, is NAGVMQNPRHLVRRRGQEARLRCSPMKGHSHVYWYRQLPEEGLKFMVYLQKENIIDESGMPKERFSAEFPKEGPSILRIQQVVRGDSAAYFCASSPLKGLNTEAFFGQGTRLTVV.

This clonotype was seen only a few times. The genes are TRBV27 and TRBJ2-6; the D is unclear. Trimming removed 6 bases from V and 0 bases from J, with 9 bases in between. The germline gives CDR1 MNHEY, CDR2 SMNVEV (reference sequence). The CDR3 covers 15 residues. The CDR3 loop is CASRTPSSGANVLTF. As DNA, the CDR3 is TGTGCCAGCAGGACGCCGAGCTCTGGGGCCAACGTCCTGACTTTC.

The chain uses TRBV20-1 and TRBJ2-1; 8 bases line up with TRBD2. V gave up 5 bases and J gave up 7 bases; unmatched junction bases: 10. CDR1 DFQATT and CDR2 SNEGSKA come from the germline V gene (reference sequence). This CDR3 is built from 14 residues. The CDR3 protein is CSAVSGTSRNEQFF. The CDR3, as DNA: TGCAGTGCTGTTAGCGGGACTTCTCGAAATGAGCAGTTCTTC.

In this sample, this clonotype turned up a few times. CDR3 region: CASSLWGAGQPSLNTEAFF. The CDR3, as DNA: TGCGCCAGCAGCTTGTGGGGGGCGGGACAGCCGAGCTTGAACACTGAAGCTTTCTTT. The gene calls are TRBV5-1 and TRBJ1-1, with 7 bases lining up with TRBD1. The CDR3 totals 19 residues. V was pared by 1 base and J by 0 bases, with 15 bases of the junction left unmatched. Germline CDR1 and CDR2: SGHRS and YFSETQ.

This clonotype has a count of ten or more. For the CDR3, the DNA is TGTGCCAGCAGCCCGGGACAGGGTGTAGATACGCAGTATTTT. Residues: CASSPGQGVDTQYF. V usage is TRBV7-9 and J usage is TRBJ2-3, with TRBD1 matching over 9 bases. The trim removed 5 bases at V and 5 bases at J, leaving 5 bases unmatched. The CDR3 is 14 residues long. CDR1 SEHNR and CDR2 FQNEAQ come from the germline V gene (reference sequence).

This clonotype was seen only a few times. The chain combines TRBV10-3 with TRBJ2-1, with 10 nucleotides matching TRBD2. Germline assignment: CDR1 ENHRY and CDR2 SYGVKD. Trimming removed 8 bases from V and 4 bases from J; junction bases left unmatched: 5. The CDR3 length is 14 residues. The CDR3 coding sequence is TGTGCCATCGGCTCACTAGCGGGATACAATGAGCAGTTCTTC. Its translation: CAIGSLAGYNEQFF.

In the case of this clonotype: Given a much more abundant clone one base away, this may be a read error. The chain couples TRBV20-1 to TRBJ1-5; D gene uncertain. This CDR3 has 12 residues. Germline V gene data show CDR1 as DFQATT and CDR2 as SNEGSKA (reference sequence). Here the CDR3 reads CGARDLNQPQHF. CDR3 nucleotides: TGCGGTGCTAGAGATTTAAATCAGCCCCAGCATTTT.

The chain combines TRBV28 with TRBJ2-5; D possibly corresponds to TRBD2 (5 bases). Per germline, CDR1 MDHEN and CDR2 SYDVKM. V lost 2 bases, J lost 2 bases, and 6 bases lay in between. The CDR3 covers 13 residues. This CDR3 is CASSLVAQETQYF. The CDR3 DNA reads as TGTGCCAGCAGTTTAGTAGCGCAAGAGACCCAGTACTTC.

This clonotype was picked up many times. The CDR3 DNA is TGCGCCAGCAGCCAAGATCTCGGGGTGGGTAGTGAAAAACTGTTTTTT. Translated, it gives CASSQDLGVGSEKLFF. The V gene is TRBV4-3, the J gene TRBJ1-4; no clear D. Between the trimmed V and J ends, which lost 0 bases and 7 bases, there was a span of 15 bases. Germline loops: CDR1 LGHNA, CDR2 YSLEER. This CDR3 comprises 16 residues.

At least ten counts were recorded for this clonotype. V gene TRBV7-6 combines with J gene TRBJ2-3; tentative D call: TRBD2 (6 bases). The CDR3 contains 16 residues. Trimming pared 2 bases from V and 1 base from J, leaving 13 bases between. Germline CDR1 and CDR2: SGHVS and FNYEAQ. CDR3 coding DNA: TGTGCCAGCAGCTTAACCTCGGAGGGCCGCACAGATACGCAGTATTTT. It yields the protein CASSLTSEGRTDTQYF. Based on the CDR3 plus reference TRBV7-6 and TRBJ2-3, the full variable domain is GAGVSQSPRYKVTKRGQDVALRCDPISGHVSLYWYRQALGQGPEFLTYFNYEAQQDKSGLPNDRFSAERPEGSISTLTIQRTEQRDSAMYRCASSLTSEGRTDTQYFGPGTRLTVL.

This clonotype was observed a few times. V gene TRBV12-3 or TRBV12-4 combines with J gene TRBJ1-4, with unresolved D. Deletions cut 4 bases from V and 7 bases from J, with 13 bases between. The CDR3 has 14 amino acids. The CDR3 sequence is CASSWGGMGEKLFF. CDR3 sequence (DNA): TGTGCCAGCAGTTGGGGAGGGATGGGTGAAAAACTGTTTTTT.

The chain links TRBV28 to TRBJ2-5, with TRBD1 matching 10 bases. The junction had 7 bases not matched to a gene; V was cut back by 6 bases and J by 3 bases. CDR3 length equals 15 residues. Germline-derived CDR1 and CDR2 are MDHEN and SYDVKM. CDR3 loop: CASSLGQGREETQYF. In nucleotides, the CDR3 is TGTGCCAGCAGCCTGGGACAGGGGAGGGAAGAGACCCAGTACTTC.

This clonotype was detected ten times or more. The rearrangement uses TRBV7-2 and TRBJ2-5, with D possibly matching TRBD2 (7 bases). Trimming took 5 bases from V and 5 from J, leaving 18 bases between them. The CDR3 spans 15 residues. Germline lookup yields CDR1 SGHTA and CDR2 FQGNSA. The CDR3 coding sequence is TGTGCCAGCAGCCCGGGCGGGGCGGGGGCGGAGACCCAGTACTTC. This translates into CASSPGGAGAETQYF.

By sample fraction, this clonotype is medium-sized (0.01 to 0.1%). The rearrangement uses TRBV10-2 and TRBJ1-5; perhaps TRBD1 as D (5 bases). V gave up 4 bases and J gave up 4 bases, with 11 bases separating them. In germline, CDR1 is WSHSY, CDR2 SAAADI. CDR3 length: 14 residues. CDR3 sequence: CASSGSDSNQPQHF. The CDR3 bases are TGCGCCAGCAGTGGTTCAGACAGTAATCAGCCCCAGCATTTT.

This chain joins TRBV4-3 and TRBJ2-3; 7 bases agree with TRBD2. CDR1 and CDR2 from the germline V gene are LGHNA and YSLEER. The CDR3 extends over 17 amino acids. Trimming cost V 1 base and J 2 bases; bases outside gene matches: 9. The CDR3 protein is CASSQGSGLVFTDTQYF. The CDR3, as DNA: TGCGCCAGCAGCCAAGGAAGCGGACTAGTGTTCACAGATACGCAGTATTTT.

DNA of the CDR3: TGTGCCAGCAGCTTAACAAGGTCCCCAGAGACCCAGTACTTC. Its translation: CASSLTRSPETQYF. The rearrangement joins TRBV7-7 to TRBJ2-5, with D unclear. The germline CDR1 and CDR2 sequences are SSHAT and FNYEAQ (reference sequence). Deletions cut 2 bases from V and 4 bases from J, with 11 bases between. The CDR3 contains 14 residues. Based on the CDR3 plus reference TRBV7-7 and TRBJ2-5, the full variable domain is GAGVSQSPRYKVTKRGQDVTLRCDPISSHATLYWYQQALGQGPEFLTYFNYEAQPDKSGLPSDRFSAERPEGSISTLTIQRTEQRDSAMYRCASSLTRSPETQYFGPGTRLLVL.

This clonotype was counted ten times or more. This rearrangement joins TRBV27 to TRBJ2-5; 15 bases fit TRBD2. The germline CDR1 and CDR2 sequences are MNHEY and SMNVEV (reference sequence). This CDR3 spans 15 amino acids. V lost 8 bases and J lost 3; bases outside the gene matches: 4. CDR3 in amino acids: CASGGLAGGEETQYF. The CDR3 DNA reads TGTGCCAGCGGAGGACTAGCGGGAGGGGAAGAGACCCAGTACTTC.

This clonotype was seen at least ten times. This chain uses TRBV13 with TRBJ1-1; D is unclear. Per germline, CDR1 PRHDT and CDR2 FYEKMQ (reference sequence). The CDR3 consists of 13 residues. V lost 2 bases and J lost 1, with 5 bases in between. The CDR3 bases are TGTGCCAGCAGCTTACCTTCGAACACTGAAGCTTTCTTT. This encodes CASSLPSNTEAFF.

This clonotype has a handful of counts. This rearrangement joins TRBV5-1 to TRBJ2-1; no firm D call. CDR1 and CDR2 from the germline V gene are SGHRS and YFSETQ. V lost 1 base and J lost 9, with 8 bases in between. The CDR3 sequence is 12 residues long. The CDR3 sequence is CASSLSQLEQFF. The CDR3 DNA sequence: TGCGCCAGCAGCTTGTCTCAGCTTGAGCAGTTCTTC. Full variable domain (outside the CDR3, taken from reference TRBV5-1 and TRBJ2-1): KAGVTQTPRYLIKTRGQQVTLSCSPISGHRSVSWYQQTPGQGLQFLFEYFSETQRNKGNFPGRFSGRQFSNSRSEMNVSTLELGDSALYLCASSLSQLEQFFGPGTRLTVL.